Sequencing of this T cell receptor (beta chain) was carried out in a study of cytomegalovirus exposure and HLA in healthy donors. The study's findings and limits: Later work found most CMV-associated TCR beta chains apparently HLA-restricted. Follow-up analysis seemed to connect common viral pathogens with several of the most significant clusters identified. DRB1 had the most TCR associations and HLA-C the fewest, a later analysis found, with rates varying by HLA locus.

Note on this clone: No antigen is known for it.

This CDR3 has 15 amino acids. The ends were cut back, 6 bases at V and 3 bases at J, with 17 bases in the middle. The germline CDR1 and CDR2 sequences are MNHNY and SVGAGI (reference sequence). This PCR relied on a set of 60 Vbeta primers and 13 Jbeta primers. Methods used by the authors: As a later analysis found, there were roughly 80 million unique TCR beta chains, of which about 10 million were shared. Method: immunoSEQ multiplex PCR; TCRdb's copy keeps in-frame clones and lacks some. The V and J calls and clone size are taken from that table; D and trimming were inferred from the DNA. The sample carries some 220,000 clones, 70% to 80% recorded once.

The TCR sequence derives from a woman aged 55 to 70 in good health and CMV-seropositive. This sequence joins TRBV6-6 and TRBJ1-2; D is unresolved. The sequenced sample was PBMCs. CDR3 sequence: CASSFPEGGYYGYTF. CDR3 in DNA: TGTGCCAGCAGCTTCCCGGAGGGAGGGTACTATGGCTACACCTTC.